The 9 T cell receptor beta chains in this list originate from one sample, sequenced in a study of blood T cells in healthy people across ages. For the second PCR, which ran for roughly 7 to 11 cycles, a sample-barcoded 5' primer and a J-beta primer mix were used. TCRdb reprocessed the 5' RACE reads with MiXCR, giving one entry per CDR3 protein. This sample has 600,000 to 800,000 distinct CDR3 sequences, with 40% to 65% found just once. The sequencing input was blood. All receptors come from a woman aged 80 or over in good health.

The chain recombines TRBV11-2 with TRBJ1-1; TRBD1 might be the D (6 bases). Trimming pared 5 bases from V and 11 bases from J, leaving 12 bases between. Germline CDR1 reads SGHAT; CDR2 reads FQNNGV. CDR3 size: 11 residues. The CDR3 protein is CASSLRGPAFF. The CDR3 DNA is TGTGCCAGCAGCCTACGGGGGCCCGCTTTCTTT. Variable domain in full (rest from reference TRBV11-2 and TRBJ1-1): EAGVAQSPRYKIIEKRQSVAFWCNPISGHATLYWYQQILGQGPKLLIQFQNNGVVDDSQLPKDRFSAERLKGVDSTLKIQPAKLEDSAVYLCASSLRGPAFFGQGTRLTVV.

This clonotype was counted at least ten times. This chain uses TRBV7-3 with TRBJ2-1; 8 bases agree with TRBD1. The germline gives CDR1 SGHTA, CDR2 FQGTGA. The ends lost 4 bases at V and 2 bases at J; junction bases unmatched: 4. The CDR3 extends over 15 amino acids. The CDR3 here is CASSYSGGAYNEQFF. CDR3 in DNA: TGTGCCAGCAGCTATTCAGGGGGCGCCTACAATGAGCAGTTCTTC.

The chain joins TRBV4-2 to TRBJ1-2; 9 positions agree with TRBD1. Germline values: CDR1 LGHNA, CDR2 YNFKEQ. This CDR3 comprises 17 residues. Losses at the gene ends were 0 bases for V and 4 bases for J; bases not matched to a gene: 9. Here the CDR3 DNA reads TGTGCCAGCAGCCAAGATACTGGGGACAGGGAGTTCTATGGCTACACCTTC. This encodes CASSQDTGDREFYGYTF.

The chain carries TRBV27 and TRBJ2-1, with 8 bases fitting TRBD2. The CDR3 covers 16 residues. V gave up 5 bases and J gave up 5 bases; unmatched junction bases: 11. Germline assignment: CDR1 MNHEY and CDR2 SMNVEV (reference sequence). CDR3: CASSRGLGGRHNEQFF. CDR3 nucleotide sequence: TGTGCCAGCAGTCGGGGTTTAGGCGGGAGGCACAATGAGCAGTTCTTC.

In this sample, this clonotype turned up a few times. The V call is TRBV30, the J call TRBJ1-2; no definite D call. CDR1 and CDR2 (germline): GTSNPN, SVGIG (reference sequence). The CDR3 runs 11 residues. Trimming stripped 4 bases from V and 2 bases from J, with 5 bases between. The DNA of the CDR3 is TGTGCCTGGACCCAGAACTATGGCTACACCTTC. Protein product: CAWTQNYGYTF.

The gene calls are TRBV20-1 and TRBJ2-1; perhaps TRBD2 as D (7 bases). The germline CDR1 and CDR2 sequences are DFQATT and SNEGSKA (reference sequence). The CDR3 is made up of 14 amino acids. The ends were cut back, 6 bases at V and 2 bases at J, with 14 bases in the middle. The CDR3 sequence is CSAPRRGPYNEQFF. In DNA form, the CDR3 reads TGCAGTGCCCCCCGGCGGGGGCCCTACAATGAGCAGTTCTTC.

This clonotype was observed a single time. The junction and the germline gene differ at one end; a read error may be behind it. J is TRBJ2-1 and V is TRBV12-3 or TRBV12-4, with 8 bases that match TRBD1. The CDR3 is 17 residues long. CDR3 protein: CASSQPGQVAFYDEQFF. CDR3 in DNA: TGTGCCAGCAGCCAACCGGGACAGGTGGCATTCTACGATGAGCAGTTCTTC.

This sequence joins TRBV12-3 or TRBV12-4 and TRBJ2-3; the D gene could be TRBD1 or TRBD2 (5 bases each). V was shortened by 2 bases and J by 6 bases, with 18 bases between the two germline ends. CDR3 length: 16 amino acids. The CDR3 is CASSLTRDGRGDTQYF. In DNA form, the CDR3 reads TGTGCCAGCAGTTTAACCCGGGACGGCCGAGGGGATACGCAGTATTTT.

The table lists this clonotype with a few counts. The J gene is TRBJ2-7, the V gene TRBV5-1, with 8 bases lining up with TRBD2. The CDR3 extends over 15 amino acids. CDR1 is SGHRS, CDR2 YFSETQ, per germline. With V trimmed by 2 bases and J by 5 bases, 9 bases remained unmatched. For the CDR3, the DNA is TGCGCCAGCAGCTTAGGCGGGAGGCCCCCCAACGAGCAGTACTTC. This sequence encodes CASSLGGRPPNEQYF.